This TCR beta chain appears in the sequencing data of a study of regulatory T cells in long-lasting Graves disease. Germline lookup yields CDR1 LGHDT and CDR2 YNNKEL (reference sequence). This CDR3 comprises 16 residues. Trimming cost V 2 bases and J 2 bases, with 10 bases left between them. Time point of the sample: newly diagnosed GD, antithyroid drugs for less than 3 months. Extracted RNA from PBMCs served as the source of the TCR library. CDR3 regions were amplified by Arm-PCR using iRepertoire HTBI primers to build TCR beta libraries. MiXCR was run by TCRdb on the multiplex PCR reads, yielding one entry per CDR3 protein. Among a few hundred thousand distinct CDR3 sequences listed, approximately 13% were seen once. This clonotype showed up just a few times. These data also featured in a second study, about T cells in Graves' hyperthyroidism and ophthalmopathy. As reported in that work: Ophthalmopathy could be told apart from stable hyperthyroidism with a 13 V-J model.

Material: peripheral blood mononuclear cells (PBMCs), obtained at new diagnosis, from a patient treated with antithyroid drugs. V usage is TRBV3-1 and J usage is TRBJ2-6; no clear D. This sequence originates from a man younger than 45 with Graves disease. The CDR3 region is CASSQRSQAGANVLTF. The CDR3 bases are TGTGCCAGCAGCCAACGTTCGCAAGCTGGGGCCAACGTCCTGACTTTC. Full variable domain (remainder filled in from reference TRBV3-1 and TRBJ2-6): DTAVSQTPKYLVTQMGNDKSIKCEQNLGHDTMYWYKQDSKKFLKIMFSYNNKELIINETVPNRFSPKSPDKAHLNLHINSLELGDSAVYFCASSQRSQAGANVLTFGAGSRLTVL.